This T cell receptor (beta chain) was obtained from a study of T-cell reconstitution after alpha-beta-depleted transplantation in children. Findings and limits, study-wide: Where alpha-beta T cells came from about two months after transplant was reportedly several hundred expanded graft clones. One year post-transplant, T-cell counts and diversity were largely derived from T cells produced anew. Surviving recipient cells, namely T cells and thymic progenitors, were the source of high day-60 TCRbeta diversity in some patients.

This clonotype was seen at least ten times. As yet, its antigen is unknown. Using unique molecular identifiers, the investigators prepared the TCRbeta library. TCRdb itself ran the PCR reads through MiXCR, one entry per CDR3 protein. The profile covers 85,000 to 120,000 distinct CDR3 sequences, with around 6.1% appearing a single time and about 6% taken by the ten largest. This material consisted of PBMCs, mostly from graft donor cells, taken 60 days after TCRalphabeta/CD19-depleted stem cell transplant. The clonotype originates from a female patient between 2 and 10 years old who had a stem cell transplant for Fanconi anemia, so the T cells may come from the graft donor.

The CDR3 DNA reads as TGTGCCAGCAGTGATAAGGGGGGGGTGATGAACACTGAAGCTTTCTTT. Residues: CASSDKGGVMNTEAFF. The chain is built from TRBV25-1 and TRBJ1-1, with D maybe TRBD1 (6 bases). Germline values: CDR1 MGHDK, CDR2 SYGVNS. The CDR3 is 16 residues long. Trimming pared 3 bases from V and 0 bases from J, leaving 14 bases between.